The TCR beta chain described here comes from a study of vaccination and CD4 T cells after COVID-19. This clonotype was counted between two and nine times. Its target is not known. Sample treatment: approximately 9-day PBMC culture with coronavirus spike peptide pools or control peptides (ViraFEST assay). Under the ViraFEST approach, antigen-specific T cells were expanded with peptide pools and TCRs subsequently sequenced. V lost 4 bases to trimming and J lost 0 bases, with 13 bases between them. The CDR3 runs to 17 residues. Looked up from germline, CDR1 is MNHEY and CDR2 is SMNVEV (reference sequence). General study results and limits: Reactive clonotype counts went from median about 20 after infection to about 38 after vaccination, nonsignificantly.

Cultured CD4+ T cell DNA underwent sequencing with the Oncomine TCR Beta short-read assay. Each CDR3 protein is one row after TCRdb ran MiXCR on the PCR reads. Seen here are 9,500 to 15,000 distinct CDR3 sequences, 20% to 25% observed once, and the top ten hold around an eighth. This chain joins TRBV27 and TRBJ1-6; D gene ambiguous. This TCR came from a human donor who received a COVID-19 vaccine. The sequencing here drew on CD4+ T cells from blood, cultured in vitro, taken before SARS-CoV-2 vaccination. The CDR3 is CASSSKFLSSYNSPLHF. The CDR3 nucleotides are TGTGCCAGCAGTTCCAAATTTCTGAGCTCCTATAATTCACCCCTCCACTTT.